The T cell receptor (beta chain) described here comes from a study of blood T cells in healthy people across ages. Peripheral blood samples of 9 to 10 milliliters were drawn from each donor. Total RNA amounts of at least 6 micrograms were extracted per sample. Points from the study as a whole: While age rose, TCR beta diversity per million T cells dropped in a roughly linear way.

This clonotype was detected only a few times. The antigen is unknown. The trim removed 5 bases at V and 6 bases at J, leaving 8 bases unmatched. This CDR3 is 15 amino acids long. The germline V gene has CDR1 MGHRA and CDR2 YSYEKL. Sample-barcoded 5' priming and a J-beta primer mix drove a second PCR of 7 to 11 cycles. Each cDNA molecule, via a template-switch adaptor with 12 random nucleotides, was tagged. TCRdb re-called the 5' RACE reads through MiXCR, storing one row per CDR3 protein. The profile shows about 1.5 million distinct CDR3 sequences, about 45% of them singletons. The material sequenced was blood. This clonotype was sampled from a woman under 30 in good health. The chain has TRBV4-1 and TRBJ1-5; 9 bases are shared with TRBD1. The CDR3, as DNA: TGCGCCAGCAGCTATGGACAGGGGCAACTTCAGCCCCAGCATTTT. Translation: CASSYGQGQLQPQHF.